The rows below give T cell receptor beta chains drawn from one sample of a study of blood T cells in healthy people across ages. TCRdb ran MiXCR on the 5' RACE reads and lists one entry per CDR3 protein. The sample contains 1.5 million to 2 million distinct CDR3 sequences, around 40% of which appear only once. The specimen sequenced was blood. These receptors all stem from a human donor in good health. Both conserved end residues are part of each CDR3. The order of the fields is clone size, D gene, J gene, V gene, CDR3 protein, CDR3 DNA. A D gene is named only where the DNA matches it firmly. Size is omitted from some rows. Given values are once, few, many or a class for expanded clones.

>many|.|TRBJ2-7|TRBV13
CASSRTGAEQYF
TGTGCCAGCAGCCGGACGGGGGCCGAGCAGTACTTC
>few|TRBD1|TRBJ2-7|TRBV12-3/TRBV12-4
CASRGQVPFYEQYF
TGTGCCAGCAGGGGACAGGTCCCTTTCTACGAGCAGTACTTC
>few|.|TRBJ1-2|TRBV7-8
CASTSPGLRNYGYTF
TGTGCCAGCACTTCACCGGGACTCCGTAACTATGGCTACACCTTC
>.|.|TRBJ2-4|TRBV6-2/TRBV6-3
CASSSLGQTYNEQYF
TGTGCCAGCAGTTCCTTGGGACAAACCTACAATGAGCAGTACTTC
>few|.|TRBJ1-6|TRBV7-3
CASSYGTLNSPLHF
TGTGCCAGCAGCTACGGGACACTTAATTCACCCCTCCACTTT
>.|TRBD1|TRBJ2-1|TRBV11-1
CASSPLAGTATYNEQFF
TGTGCCAGCAGCCCGCTTGCAGGGACAGCGACCTACAATGAGCAGTTCTTC
>few|.|TRBJ2-7|TRBV27
CASSLDSSVSYEQYF
TGTGCCAGCAGTCTGGACAGTAGCGTCTCCTACGAGCAGTACTTC
>.|.|TRBJ1-5|TRBV7-2
CASSFFWGGNQPQHF
TGTGCCAGCAGCTTCTTTTGGGGCGGCAATCAGCCCCAGCATTTT
>.|.|TRBJ2-4|TRBV5-4
CASSPQGDKNIQYF
TGTGCCAGCAGCCCTCAGGGAGACAAAAACATTCAGTACTTC
>once|TRBD1|TRBJ2-7|TRBV20-1
CSAKGGTGGGREQYF
TGCAGTGCTAAGGGTGGGACAGGGGGTGGACGCGAGCAGTACTTC
>.|.|TRBJ1-6|TRBV3-1
CASSIDRTIYNSPLHF
TGTGCCAGCAGTATAGACAGGACCATCTATAATTCACCCCTCCACTTT
>few|TRBD1|TRBJ1-4|TRBV6-4
CASRGLTTGGKEKLFF
TGTGCCAGCAGGGGCCTTACGACAGGGGGAAAAGAAAAACTGTTTTTT
>few|TRBD2|TRBJ2-7|TRBV28
CASSTGTSLYEQYF
TGTGCCAGCAGCACCGGGACTAGTCTCTACGAGCAGTACTTC
>.|.|TRBJ2-5|TRBV24-1
CATSDPGPQETQYF
TGTGCCACCAGTGACCCGGGACCACAAGAGACCCAGTACTTC
>.|.|TRBJ2-7|TRBV27
CASRTAYSYEQYF
TGTGCCAGCAGGACAGCTTACTCCTACGAGCAGTACTTC
>.|.|TRBJ2-3|TRBV4-1
CASSHGETGGTDTQYF
TGCGCCAGCAGCCATGGGGAGACGGGGGGCACAGATACGCAGTATTTT
>.|TRBD1|TRBJ2-5|TRBV6-2/TRBV6-3
CASSYGTEIQETQYF
TGTGCCAGCAGTTATGGGACAGAGATACAAGAGACCCAGTACTTC
>.|.|TRBJ1-5|TRBV12-3/TRBV12-4
CASSLASGGGNQPQHF
TGTGCCAGCAGTTTAGCCTCGGGGGGCGGTAATCAGCCCCAGCATTTT
>.|TRBD1|TRBJ2-1|TRBV5-8
CASNDRGRSSYNEQFF
TGTGCCAGCAACGACAGGGGACGGAGCTCCTACAATGAGCAGTTCTTC
>many|.|TRBJ2-5|TRBV5-6
CASSPLVLGETQYF
TGTGCCAGCAGTCCACTGGTCCTGGGAGAGACCCAGTACTTC
>.|TRBD1|TRBJ1-2|TRBV6-5
CASSSKDRVGYGYTF
TGTGCCAGCAGTTCCAAGGACAGGGTAGGGTATGGCTACACCTTC
>.|TRBD1|TRBJ1-2|TRBV7-6
CACSLRDSSNYGYTF
TGTGCCTGCAGCCTGAGGGACAGCTCTAACTATGGCTACACCTTC